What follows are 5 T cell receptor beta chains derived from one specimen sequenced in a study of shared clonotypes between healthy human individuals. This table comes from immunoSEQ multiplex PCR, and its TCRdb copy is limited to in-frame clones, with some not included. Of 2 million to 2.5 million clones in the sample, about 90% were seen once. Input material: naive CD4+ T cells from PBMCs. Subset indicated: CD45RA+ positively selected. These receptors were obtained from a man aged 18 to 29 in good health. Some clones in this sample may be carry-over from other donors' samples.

CDR3 sequence: CASSQGGGANEQYF. CDR3 DNA sequence: TGCGCCAGCAGCCAGGGGGGGGGCGCGAACGAGCAGTACTTC. The chain couples TRBV5-1 to TRBJ2-7; D possibly matches TRBD1 or TRBD2 (7 bases each). The germline V gene encodes CDR1 SGHRS and CDR2 YFSETQ. The germline V and J ends were trimmed by 4 bases and 5 bases, with 16 bases remaining between them. The CDR3 sequence is 14 residues long.

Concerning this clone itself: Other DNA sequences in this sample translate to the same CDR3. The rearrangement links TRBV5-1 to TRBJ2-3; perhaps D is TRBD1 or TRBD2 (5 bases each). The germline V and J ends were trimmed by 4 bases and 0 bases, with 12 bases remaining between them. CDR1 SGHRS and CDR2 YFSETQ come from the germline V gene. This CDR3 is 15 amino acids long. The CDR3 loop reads CASSRGRPSTDTQYF. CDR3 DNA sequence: TGCGCCAGCAGCCGGGGACGCCCTAGCACAGATACGCAGTATTTT.

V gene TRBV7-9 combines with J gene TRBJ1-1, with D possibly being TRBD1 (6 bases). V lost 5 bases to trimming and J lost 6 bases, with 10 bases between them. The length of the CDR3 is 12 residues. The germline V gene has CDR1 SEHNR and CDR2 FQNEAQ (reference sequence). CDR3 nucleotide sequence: TGTGCCAGCAGCCAAGGACAGCCTGAAGCTTTCTTT. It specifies CASSQGQPEAFF.

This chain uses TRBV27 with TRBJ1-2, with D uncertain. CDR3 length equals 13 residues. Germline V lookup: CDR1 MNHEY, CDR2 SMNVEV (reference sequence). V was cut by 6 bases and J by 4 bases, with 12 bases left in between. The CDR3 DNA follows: TGTGCCAGCAGACCTAAGACCTCCTATGGCTACACCTTC. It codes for CASRPKTSYGYTF.

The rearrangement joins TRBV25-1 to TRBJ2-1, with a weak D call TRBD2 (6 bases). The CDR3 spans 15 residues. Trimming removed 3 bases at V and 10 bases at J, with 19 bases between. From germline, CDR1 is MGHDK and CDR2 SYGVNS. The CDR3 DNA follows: TGTGCCAGCAGTGACTGGCAAACCGGACGGGAGGAGCAGTTCTTC. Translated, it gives CASSDWQTGREEQFF.